This T cell receptor (beta chain) was profiled in a study of T cell repertoires in cytomegalovirus infection. Overall study context: Carrying CMV and the relevant HLA type showed in public TCR beta signatures.

This clonotype was recorded a few times. Its target is not known. Findings and caveats of the study: The study identified carriers of CMV plus the relevant HLA from cumulative public TCR beta family frequency. CMV-specific HLA-C-restricted TCR beta clonotypes dominated the ex vivo response.

One entry per CDR3 protein results from TCRdb running MiXCR on the reads. The profile shows nearly 550,000 distinct CDR3 sequences, 16% of them singletons. Trimming took 7 bases from V and 7 from J; bases not matched to a gene: 13. CDR1 MNHNY and CDR2 SVGAGI come from the germline V gene (reference sequence). There are 15 residues in the CDR3. The sample taken for sequencing was CD8+ T cells from PBMCs. This TCR was sampled from a human donor in good health (CMV status not recorded). Some clones in this sample may be carry-over from other donors' samples. The rearrangement uses TRBV6-6 and TRBJ2-1; 7 nucleotides agree with TRBD1. The CDR3 here is CASIHTRGGYNEQFF. The CDR3 coding sequence is TGTGCCAGCATACATACTAGAGGGGGCTATAATGAGCAGTTCTTC.